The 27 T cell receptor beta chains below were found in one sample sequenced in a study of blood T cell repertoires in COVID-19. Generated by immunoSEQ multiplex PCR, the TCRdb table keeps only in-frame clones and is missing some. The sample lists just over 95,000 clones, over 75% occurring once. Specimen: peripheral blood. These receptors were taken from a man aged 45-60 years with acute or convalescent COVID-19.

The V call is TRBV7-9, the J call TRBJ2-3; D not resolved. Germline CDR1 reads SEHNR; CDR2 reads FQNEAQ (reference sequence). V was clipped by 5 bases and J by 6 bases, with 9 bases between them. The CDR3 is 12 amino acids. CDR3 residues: CASSPLGDTQYF. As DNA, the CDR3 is TGTGCCAGCAGCCCCCTCGGGGATACGCAGTATTTT.

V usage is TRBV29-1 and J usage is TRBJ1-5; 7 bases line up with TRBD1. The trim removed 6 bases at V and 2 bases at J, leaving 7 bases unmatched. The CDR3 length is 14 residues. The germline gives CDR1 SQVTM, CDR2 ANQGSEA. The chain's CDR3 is CSVASGGGNQPQHF. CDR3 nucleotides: TGCAGCGTCGCCTCAGGGGGAGGCAATCAGCCCCAGCATTTT.

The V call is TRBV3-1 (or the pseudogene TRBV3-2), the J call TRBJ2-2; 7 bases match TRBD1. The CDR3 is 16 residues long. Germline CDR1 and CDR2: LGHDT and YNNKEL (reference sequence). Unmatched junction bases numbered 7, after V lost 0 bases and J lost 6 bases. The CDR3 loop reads CASSQDQKGAAGELFF. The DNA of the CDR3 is TGTGCCAGCAGCCAAGATCAAAAGGGGGCGGCCGGGGAGCTGTTTTTT.

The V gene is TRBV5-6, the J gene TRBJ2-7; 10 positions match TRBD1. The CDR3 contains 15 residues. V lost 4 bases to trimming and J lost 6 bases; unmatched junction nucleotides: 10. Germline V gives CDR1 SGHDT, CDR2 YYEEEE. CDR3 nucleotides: TGTGCCAGCAGCAAACCGGGACAGGGGAGAATCGAGCAGTACTTC. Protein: CASSKPGQGRIEQYF. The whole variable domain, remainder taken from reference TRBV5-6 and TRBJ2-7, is DAGVTQSPTHLIKTRGQQVTLRCSPKSGHDTVSWYQQALGQGPQFIFQYYEEEERQRGNFPDRFSGHQFPNYSSELNVNALLLGDSALYLCASSKPGQGRIEQYFGPGTRLTVT.

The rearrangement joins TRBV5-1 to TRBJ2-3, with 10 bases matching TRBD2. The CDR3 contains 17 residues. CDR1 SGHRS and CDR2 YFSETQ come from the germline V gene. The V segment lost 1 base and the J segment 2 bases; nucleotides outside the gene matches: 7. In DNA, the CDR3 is TGCGCCAGCAGCTTGCGTCTAGCGGGGGCCACCACAGATACGCAGTATTTT. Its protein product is CASSLRLAGATTDTQYF.

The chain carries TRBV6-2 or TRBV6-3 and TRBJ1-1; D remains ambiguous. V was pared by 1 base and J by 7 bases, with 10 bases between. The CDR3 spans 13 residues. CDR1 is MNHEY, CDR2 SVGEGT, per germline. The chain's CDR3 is CASSYFRTDEAFF. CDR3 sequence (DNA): TGTGCCAGCAGTTACTTTAGGACTGATGAAGCTTTCTTT.

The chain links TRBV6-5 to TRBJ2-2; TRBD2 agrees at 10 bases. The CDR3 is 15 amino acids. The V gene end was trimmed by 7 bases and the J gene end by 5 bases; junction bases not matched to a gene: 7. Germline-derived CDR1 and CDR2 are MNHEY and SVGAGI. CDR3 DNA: TGTGCCAGCAAAGGACTAGCGGTCGTTACCGGGGAGCTGTTTTTT. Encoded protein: CASKGLAVVTGELFF.

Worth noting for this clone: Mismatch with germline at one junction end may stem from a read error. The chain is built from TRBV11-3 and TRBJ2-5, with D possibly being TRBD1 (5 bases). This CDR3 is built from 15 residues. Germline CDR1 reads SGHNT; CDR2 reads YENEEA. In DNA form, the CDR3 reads TGTGCCAGCACCTTACCAGGGCCTAGTGCAGAGACCCAGTACTTC. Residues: CASTLPGPSAETQYF.

CDR3 DNA: TGTGCCAGCAGCGGGACAGGGGAGACTTTCTATGGCTACACCTTC. Translation: CASSGTGETFYGYTF. This chain uses TRBV9 with TRBJ1-2; 9 bases are shared with TRBD1. The CDR3 runs to 15 residues. J lost 4 bases, V lost 3 bases, and 7 bases had no gene match. Germline V gene lookup returns CDR1 SGDLS and CDR2 YYNGEE.

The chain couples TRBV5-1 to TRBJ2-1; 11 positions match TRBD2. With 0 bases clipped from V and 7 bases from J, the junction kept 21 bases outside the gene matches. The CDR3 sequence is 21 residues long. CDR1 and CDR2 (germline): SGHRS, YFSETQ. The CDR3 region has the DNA TGCGCCAGCAGCTTGGGAAGTGGTAGCGGGAGGGCCATTGGGGCGAGGAATGAGCAGTTCTTC. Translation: CASSLGSGSGRAIGARNEQFF. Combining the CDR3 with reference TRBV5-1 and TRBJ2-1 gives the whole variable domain KAGVTQTPRYLIKTRGQQVTLSCSPISGHRSVSWYQQTPGQGLQFLFEYFSETQRNKGNFPGRFSGRQFSNSRSEMNVSTLELGDSALYLCASSLGSGSGRAIGARNEQFFGPGTRLTVL.

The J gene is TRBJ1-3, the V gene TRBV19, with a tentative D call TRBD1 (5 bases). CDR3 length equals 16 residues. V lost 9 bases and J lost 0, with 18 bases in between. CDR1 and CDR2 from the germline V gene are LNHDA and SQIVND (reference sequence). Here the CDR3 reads CASSSPRASSGNTIYF. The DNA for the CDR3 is TGTGCCAGCTCTTCGCCCAGGGCAAGCTCTGGAAACACCATATATTTT. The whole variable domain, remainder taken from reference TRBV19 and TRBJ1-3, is DGGITQSPKYLFRKEGQNVTLSCEQNLNHDAMYWYRQDPGQGLRLIYYSQIVNDFQKGDIAEGYSVSREKKESFPLTVTSAQKNPTAFYLCASSSPRASSGNTIYFGEGSWLTVV.

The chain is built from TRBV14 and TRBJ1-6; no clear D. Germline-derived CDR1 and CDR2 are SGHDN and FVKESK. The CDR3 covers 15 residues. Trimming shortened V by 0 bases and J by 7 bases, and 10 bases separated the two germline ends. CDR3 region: CASSQEGQRNSPLHF. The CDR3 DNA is TGTGCCAGCAGCCAAGAGGGCCAGAGAAATTCACCCCTCCACTTT.

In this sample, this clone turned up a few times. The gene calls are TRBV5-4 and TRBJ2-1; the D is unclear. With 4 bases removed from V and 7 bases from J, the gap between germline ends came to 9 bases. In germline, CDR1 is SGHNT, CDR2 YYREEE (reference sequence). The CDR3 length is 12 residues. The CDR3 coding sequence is TGTGCCAGCAGCGAGGAGAGGAATGAGCAGTTCTTC. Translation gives CASSEERNEQFF.

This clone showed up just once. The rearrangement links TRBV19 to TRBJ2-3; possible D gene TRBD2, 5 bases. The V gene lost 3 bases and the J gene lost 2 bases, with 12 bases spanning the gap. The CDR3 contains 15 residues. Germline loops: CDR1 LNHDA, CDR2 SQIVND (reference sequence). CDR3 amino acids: CASSMTDYSTDTQYF. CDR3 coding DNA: TGTGCCAGTAGTATGACTGACTATTCCACAGATACGCAGTATTTT. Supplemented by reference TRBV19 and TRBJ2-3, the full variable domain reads DGGITQSPKYLFRKEGQNVTLSCEQNLNHDAMYWYRQDPGQGLRLIYYSQIVNDFQKGDIAEGYSVSREKKESFPLTVTSAQKNPTAFYLCASSMTDYSTDTQYFGPGTRLTVL.

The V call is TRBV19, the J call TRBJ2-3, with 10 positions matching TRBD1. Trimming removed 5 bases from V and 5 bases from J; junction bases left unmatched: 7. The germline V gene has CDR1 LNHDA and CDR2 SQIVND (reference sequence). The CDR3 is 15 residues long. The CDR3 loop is CASSPHRDRGDTQYF. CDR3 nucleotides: TGTGCCAGTAGTCCGCACCGGGACAGGGGAGATACGCAGTATTTT.

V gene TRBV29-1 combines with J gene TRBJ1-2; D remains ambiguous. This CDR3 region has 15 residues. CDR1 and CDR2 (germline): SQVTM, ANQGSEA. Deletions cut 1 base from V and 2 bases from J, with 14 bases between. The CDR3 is CSVEGPSELNYGYTF. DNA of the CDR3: TGCAGCGTTGAAGGGCCCTCGGAGTTAAACTATGGCTACACCTTC.

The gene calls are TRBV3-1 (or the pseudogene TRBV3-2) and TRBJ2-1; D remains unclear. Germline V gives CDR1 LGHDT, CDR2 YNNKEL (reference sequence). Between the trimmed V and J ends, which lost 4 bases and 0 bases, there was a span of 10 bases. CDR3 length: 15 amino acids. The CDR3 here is CASSPKASSYNEQFF. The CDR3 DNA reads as TGTGCCAGCAGCCCAAAGGCTAGCTCCTACAATGAGCAGTTCTTC.

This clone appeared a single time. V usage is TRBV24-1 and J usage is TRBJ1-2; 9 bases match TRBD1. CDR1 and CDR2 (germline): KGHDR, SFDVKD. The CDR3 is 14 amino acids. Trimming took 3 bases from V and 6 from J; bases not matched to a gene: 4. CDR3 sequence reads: CATSDETGGHGYTF. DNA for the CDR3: TGTGCCACCAGTGATGAGACAGGGGGTCATGGCTACACCTTC.

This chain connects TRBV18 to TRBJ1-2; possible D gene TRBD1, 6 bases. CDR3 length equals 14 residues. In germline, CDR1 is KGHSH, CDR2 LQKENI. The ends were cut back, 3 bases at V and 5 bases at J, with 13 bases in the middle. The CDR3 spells CASSPDRTGYGYTF. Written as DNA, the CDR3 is TGTGCCAGCTCACCTGACAGGACCGGGTATGGCTACACCTTC.

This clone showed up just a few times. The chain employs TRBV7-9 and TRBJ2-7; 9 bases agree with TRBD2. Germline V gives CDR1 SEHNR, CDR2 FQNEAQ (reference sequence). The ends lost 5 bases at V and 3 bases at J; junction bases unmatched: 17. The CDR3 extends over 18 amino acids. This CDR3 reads CASSGGATRLAEDYEQYF. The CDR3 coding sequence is TGTGCCAGCAGCGGGGGGGCGACCCGACTAGCGGAGGACTACGAGCAGTACTTC.

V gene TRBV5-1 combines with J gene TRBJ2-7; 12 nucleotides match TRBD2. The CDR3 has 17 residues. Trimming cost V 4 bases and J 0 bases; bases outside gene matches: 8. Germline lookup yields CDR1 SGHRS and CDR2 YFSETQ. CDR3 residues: CASSLRTSGTFSYEQYF. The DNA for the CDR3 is TGCGCCAGCAGCCTGAGGACTAGCGGGACCTTCTCCTACGAGCAGTACTTC.

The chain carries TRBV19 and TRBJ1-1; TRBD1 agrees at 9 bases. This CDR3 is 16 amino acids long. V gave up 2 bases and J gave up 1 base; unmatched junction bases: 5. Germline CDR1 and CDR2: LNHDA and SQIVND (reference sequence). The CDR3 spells CASSIRDRERNTEAFF. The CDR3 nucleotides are TGTGCCAGTAGTATAAGGGACAGGGAGCGGAACACTGAAGCTTTCTTT.

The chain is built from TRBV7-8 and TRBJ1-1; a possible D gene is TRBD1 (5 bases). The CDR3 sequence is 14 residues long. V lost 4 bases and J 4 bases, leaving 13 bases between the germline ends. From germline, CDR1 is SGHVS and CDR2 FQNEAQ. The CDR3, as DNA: TGTGCCAGCAGCTCTCGGGCCGGGGGCACTGAAGCTTTCTTT. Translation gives CASSSRAGGTEAFF.

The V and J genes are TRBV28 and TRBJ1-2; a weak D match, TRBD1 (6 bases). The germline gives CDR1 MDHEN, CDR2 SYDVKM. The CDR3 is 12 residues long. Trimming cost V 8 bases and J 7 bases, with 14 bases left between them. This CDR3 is CASGGRIRGYTF. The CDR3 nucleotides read TGTGCCAGCGGGGGCCGAATTCGTGGCTACACCTTC.

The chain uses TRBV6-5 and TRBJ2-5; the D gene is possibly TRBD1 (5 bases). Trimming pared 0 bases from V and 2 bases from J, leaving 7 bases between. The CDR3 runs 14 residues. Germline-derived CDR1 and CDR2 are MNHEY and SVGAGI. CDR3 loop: CASSYSTDQETQYF. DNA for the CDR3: TGTGCCAGCAGTTACTCGACAGATCAAGAGACCCAGTACTTC.

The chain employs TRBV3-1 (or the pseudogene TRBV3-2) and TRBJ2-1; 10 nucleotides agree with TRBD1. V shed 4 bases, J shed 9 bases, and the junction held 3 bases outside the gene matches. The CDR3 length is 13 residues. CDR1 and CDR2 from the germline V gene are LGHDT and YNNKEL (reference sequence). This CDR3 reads CASSRTGGSEQFF. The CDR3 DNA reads TGTGCCAGCAGCCGGACAGGGGGGAGTGAGCAGTTCTTC.

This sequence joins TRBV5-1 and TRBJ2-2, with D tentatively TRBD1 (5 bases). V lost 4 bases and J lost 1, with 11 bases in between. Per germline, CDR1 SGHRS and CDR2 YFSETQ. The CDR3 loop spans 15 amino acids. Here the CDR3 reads CASSTDGQNTGELFF. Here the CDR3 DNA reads TGCGCCAGCAGCACCGACGGACAGAACACCGGGGAGCTGTTTTTT. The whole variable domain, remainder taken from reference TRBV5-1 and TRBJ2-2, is KAGVTQTPRYLIKTRGQQVTLSCSPISGHRSVSWYQQTPGQGLQFLFEYFSETQRNKGNFPGRFSGRQFSNSRSEMNVSTLELGDSALYLCASSTDGQNTGELFFGEGSRLTVL.